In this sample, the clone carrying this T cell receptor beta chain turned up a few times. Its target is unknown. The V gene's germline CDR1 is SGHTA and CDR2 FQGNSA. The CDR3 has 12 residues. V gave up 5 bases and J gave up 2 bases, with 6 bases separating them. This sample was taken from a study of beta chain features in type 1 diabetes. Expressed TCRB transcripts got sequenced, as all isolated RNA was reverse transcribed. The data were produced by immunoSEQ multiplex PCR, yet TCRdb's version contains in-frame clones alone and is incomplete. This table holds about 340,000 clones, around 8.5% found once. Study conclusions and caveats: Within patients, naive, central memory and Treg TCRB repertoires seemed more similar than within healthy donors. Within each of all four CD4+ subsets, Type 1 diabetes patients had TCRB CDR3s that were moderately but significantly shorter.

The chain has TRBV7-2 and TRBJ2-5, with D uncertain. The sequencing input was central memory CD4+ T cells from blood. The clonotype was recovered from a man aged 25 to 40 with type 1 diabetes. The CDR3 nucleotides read TGTGCCAGCAGCCTCCGTCAAGAGACCCAGTACTTC. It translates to CASSLRQETQYF.